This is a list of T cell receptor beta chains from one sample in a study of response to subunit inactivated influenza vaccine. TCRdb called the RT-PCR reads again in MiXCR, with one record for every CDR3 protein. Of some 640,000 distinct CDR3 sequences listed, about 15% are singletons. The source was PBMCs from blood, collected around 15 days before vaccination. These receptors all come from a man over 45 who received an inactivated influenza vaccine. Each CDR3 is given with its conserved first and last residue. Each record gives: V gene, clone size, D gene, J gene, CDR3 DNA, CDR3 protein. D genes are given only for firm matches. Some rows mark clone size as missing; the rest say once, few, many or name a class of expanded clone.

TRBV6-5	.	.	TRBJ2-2	TGTGCCAGCAGTTACTCTTATGGCGGGGAGCTGTTTTTT	CASSYSYGGELFF
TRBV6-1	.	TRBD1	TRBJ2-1	TGTGCCAGCAGGGGGACAGGGGCCCCCTACAATGAGCAGTTCTTC	CASRGTGAPYNEQFF
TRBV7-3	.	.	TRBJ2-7	TGTGCCAGCAGCGCTCCGGGGTTGACGCAGTACTTC	CASSAPGLTQYF
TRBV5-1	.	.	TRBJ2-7	TGCGCCAGCAGCTTGGCCTGGCAGGGTGCCTACGAGCAGTACTTC	CASSLAWQGAYEQYF
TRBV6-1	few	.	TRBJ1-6	TGTGCCAGCAGGTCTTATCCCGGGAACTATAATTCACCCCTCCACTTT	CASRSYPGNYNSPLHF
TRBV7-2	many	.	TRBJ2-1	TGTGCCAGCAGCTATAGACTGAGCTCCTACAATGAGCAGTTCTTC	CASSYRLSSYNEQFF
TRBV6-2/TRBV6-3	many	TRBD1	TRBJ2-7	TGTGCCAGCAGGGAGCAGGGGGCGCGAATCTACGAGCAGTACTTC	CASREQGARIYEQYF
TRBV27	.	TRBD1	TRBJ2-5	TGTGCCAGCACCCCGGCAGGGGGCATGGAGACCCAGTACTTC	CASTPAGGMETQYF
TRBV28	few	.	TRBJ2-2	TGTGCCAGCAGTCTATACAGGGAATCGGACACCGGGGAGCTGTTTTTT	CASSLYRESDTGELFF
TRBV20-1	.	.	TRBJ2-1	TGCAGTGCTAGCGGCCGGGCGGGGAGGAAAGAGCAGTTCTTC	CSASGRAGRKEQFF
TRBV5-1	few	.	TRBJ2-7	TGCGCCAGCAGCTTGGCCCCGGGGGACCTCTACGAGCAGTACTTC	CASSLAPGDLYEQYF
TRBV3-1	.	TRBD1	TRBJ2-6	TGTGCCAGCAGCCATGGGACAGGTCTCTCTGGGGCCAACGTCCTGACTTTC	CASSHGTGLSGANVLTF
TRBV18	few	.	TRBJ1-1	TGTGCCAGCTCACCCGTGCTGGAGAACACTGAAGCTTTCTTT	CASSPVLENTEAFF
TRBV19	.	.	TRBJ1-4	TGTGCCAGTAGTGGTTGGTCGATGGCTGAAAAACTGTTTTTT	CASSGWSMAEKLFF
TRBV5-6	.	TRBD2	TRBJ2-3	TGTGCCAGCAGCTTGGGGCTAGCGGGAGGGCAATATACGCAGTATTTT	CASSLGLAGGQYTQYF
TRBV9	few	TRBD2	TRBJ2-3	TGTGCCAGCAGCGTAGTGGCGGGAGGGCCGGCAGATACGCAGTATTTT	CASSVVAGGPADTQYF
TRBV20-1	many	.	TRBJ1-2	TGCAGTGCTAGAGGATCTAACTATGGCTACACCTTC	CSARGSNYGYTF
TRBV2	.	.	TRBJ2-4	TGTGCCAGCAGTCCCGACATTCAAGGCATTCAGTACTTC	CASSPDIQGIQYF
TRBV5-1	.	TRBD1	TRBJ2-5	TGCGCCAGCAGCTTGGCCGGGACAGGGTCAAGGGAGACCCAGTACTTC	CASSLAGTGSRETQYF
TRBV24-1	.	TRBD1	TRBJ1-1	TGTGCCACCAGTGAGACAGGGTTGAGGACTGAAGCTTTCTTT	CATSETGLRTEAFF
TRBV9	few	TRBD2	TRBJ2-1	TGTGCCAGCAGCGTCCAACCCGGACTAGCGGGGTACAATGAGCAGTTCTTC	CASSVQPGLAGYNEQFF
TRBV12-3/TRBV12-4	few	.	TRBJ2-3	TGTGCCAGCAGTTTTTCGGGGGATAGAGATACGCAGTATTTT	CASSFSGDRDTQYF
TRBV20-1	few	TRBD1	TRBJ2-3	TGCAGTGCTAGACCGCGACAGGGGCCGCTAGTGGATACGCAGTATTTT	CSARPRQGPLVDTQYF
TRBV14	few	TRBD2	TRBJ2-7	TGTGCCAGCAGCTTGGGACTAGTGAGCGAGCAGTACTTC	CASSLGLVSEQYF
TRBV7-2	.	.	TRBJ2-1	TGTGCCAGCAGCTTTACCCGAGCGGATGAGCAGTTCTTC	CASSFTRADEQFF
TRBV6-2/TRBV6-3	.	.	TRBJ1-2	TGTGCCAGCACAGACCGAAACTATGGCTACACCTTC	CASTDRNYGYTF
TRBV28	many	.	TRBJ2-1	TGTGCCAGCAGTTTAGACAACAATGAGCAGTTCTTC	CASSLDNNEQFF
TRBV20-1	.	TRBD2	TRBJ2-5	TGCAGTGCTAGCCGTGGAACTAGCGGGCAAGAGACCCAGTACTTC	CSASRGTSGQETQYF
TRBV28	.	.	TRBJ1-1	TGTGCCAGCAGTTCCAAAATTGGGTCTAGGGGAGCTTTCTTT	CASSSKIGSRGAFF
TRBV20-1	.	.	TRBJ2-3	TGCAGTGCTAGAGATCCGAAGATGGGGACCAATACGCAGTATTTT	CSARDPKMGTNTQYF
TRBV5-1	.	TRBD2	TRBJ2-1	TGCGCCAGCAGTCCGGGACTAGCGGAAAACAATGAGCAGTTCTTC	CASSPGLAENNEQFF
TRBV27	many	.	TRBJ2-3	TGTGCCAGCATGGGTAAAGGGTTCACCGCAGATACGCAGTATTTT	CASMGKGFTADTQYF
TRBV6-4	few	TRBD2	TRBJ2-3	TGTGCCAGCAGCCCATATGATCGCGGGGGGCCAGATACGCAGTATTTT	CASSPYDRGGPDTQYF
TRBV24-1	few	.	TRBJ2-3	TGTGCCACCAGTGATGACGGGGGGCTCAGGGATACGCAGTATTTT	CATSDDGGLRDTQYF
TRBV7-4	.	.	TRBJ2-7	TGTGCCAGCAGCCCCATCTACGAGCAGTACTTC	CASSPIYEQYF
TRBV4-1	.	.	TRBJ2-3	TGCGCCAGCAGCCCAATTCTAAGGACTACGGCAGATACGCAGTATTTT	CASSPILRTTADTQYF
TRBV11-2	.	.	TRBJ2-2	TGTGCCAGCAGCTTATGGTCCCGAACTAGGAGTGGCACCGGGGAGCTGTTTTTT	CASSLWSRTRSGTGELFF
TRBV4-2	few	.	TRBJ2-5	TGTGCCAGCAGCCATCCGACGTCGGGTTCAGACGCAGAGACCCAGTACTTC	CASSHPTSGSDAETQYF
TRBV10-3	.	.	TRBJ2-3	TGTGCCATCAGTGACCCCTTCCAGGGCGGGGCTGCAGATACGCAGTATTTT	CAISDPFQGGAADTQYF
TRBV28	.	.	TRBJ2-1	TGTGCCAGCTGCGGCCAAAGCTCCTACAATGAGCAGTTCTTC	CASCGQSSYNEQFF
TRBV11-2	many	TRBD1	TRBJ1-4	TGTGCCAGCAGCGATGGACAGGGGGCGACTAATGAAAAACTGTTTTTT	CASSDGQGATNEKLFF